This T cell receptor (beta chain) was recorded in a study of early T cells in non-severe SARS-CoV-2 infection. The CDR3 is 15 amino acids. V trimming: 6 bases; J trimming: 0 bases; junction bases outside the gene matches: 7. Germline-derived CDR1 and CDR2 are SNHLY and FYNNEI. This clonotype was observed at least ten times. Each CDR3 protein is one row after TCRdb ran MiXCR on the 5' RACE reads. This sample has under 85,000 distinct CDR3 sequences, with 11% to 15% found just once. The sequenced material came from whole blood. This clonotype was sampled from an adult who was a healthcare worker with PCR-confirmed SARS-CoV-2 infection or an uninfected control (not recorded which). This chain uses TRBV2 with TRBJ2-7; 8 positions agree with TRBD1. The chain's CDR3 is CASSAGTGLSYEQYF. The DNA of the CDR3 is TGTGCCAGCAGCGCTGGGACAGGCCTCTCCTACGAGCAGTACTTC.